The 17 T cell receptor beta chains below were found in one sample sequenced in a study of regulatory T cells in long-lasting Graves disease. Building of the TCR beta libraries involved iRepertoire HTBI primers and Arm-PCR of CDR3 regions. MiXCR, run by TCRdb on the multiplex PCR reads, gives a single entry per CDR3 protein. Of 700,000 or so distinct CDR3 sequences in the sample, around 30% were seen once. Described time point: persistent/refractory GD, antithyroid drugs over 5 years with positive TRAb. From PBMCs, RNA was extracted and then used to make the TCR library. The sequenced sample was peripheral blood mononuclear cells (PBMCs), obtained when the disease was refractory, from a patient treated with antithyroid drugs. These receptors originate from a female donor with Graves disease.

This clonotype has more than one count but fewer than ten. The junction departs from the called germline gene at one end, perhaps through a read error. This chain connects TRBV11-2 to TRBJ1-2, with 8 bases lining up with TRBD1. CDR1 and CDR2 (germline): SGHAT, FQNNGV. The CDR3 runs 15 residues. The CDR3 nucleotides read TGTGCCAGCAGCCTAGACAGAGGACAGGGCTATGGCTACACCTTC. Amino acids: CASSLDRGQGYGYTF.

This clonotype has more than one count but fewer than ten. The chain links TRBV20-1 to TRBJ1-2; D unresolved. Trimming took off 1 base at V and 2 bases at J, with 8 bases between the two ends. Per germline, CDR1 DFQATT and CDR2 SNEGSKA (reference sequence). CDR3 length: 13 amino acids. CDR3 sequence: CSARVPANYGYTF. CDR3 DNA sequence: TGCAGTGCTAGAGTGCCGGCCAACTATGGCTACACCTTC.

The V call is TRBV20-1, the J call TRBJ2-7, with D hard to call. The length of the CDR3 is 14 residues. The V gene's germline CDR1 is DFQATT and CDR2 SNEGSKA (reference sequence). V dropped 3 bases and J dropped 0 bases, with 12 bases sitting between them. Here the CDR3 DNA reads TGCAGTGCTAGTTCTGGAACCGCCTCCTACGAGCAGTACTTC. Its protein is CSASSGTASYEQYF.

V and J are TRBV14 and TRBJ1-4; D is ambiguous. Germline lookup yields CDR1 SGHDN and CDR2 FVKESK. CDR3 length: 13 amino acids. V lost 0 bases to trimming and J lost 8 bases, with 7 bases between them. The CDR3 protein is CASSQDLNEKLFF. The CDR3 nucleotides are TGTGCCAGCAGCCAAGATTTGAACGAAAAACTGTTTTTT.

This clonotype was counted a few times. CDR3 DNA sequence: TGTGCCATCAGTGAGAAGGACAGGGCGGAAAATAATGGCTACACCTTC. Residues: CAISEKDRAENNGYTF. V is TRBV10-3 and J is TRBJ1-2; the match to TRBD1 covers 8 bases. V gave up 2 bases and J gave up 6 bases; unmatched junction bases: 11. The CDR3 covers 16 residues. Germline V gives CDR1 ENHRY, CDR2 SYGVKD.

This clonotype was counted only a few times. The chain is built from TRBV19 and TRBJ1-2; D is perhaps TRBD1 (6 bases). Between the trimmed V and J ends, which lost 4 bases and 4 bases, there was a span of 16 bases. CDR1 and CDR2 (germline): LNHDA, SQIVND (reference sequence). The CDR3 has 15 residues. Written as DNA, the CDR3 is TGTGCCAGTAGTACCGCCACAGGGTTTGGCTATGGCTACACCTTC. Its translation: CASSTATGFGYGYTF.

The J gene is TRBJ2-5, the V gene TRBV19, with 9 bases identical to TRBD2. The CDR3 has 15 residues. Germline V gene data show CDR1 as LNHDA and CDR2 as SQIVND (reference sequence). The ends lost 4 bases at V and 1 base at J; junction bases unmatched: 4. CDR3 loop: CASSKVAGAQETQYF. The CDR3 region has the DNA TGTGCCAGTAGTAAAGTAGCGGGAGCCCAAGAGACCCAGTACTTC.

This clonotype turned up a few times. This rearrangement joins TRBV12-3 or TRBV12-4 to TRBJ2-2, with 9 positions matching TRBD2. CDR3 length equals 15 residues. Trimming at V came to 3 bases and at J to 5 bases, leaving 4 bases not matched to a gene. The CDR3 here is CASSLREGRTGELFF. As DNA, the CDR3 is TGTGCCAGCAGTTTGCGGGAGGGCCGGACCGGGGAGCTGTTTTTT.

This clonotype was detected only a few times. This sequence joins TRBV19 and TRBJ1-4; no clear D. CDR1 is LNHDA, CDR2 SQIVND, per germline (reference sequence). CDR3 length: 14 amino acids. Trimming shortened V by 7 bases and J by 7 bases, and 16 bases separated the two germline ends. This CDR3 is CASTRLGSGEKLFF. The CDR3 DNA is TGTGCCAGTACCCGCCTCGGGTCCGGTGAAAAACTGTTTTTT. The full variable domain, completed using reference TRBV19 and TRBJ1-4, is DGGITQSPKYLFRKEGQNVTLSCEQNLNHDAMYWYRQDPGQGLRLIYYSQIVNDFQKGDIAEGYSVSREKKESFPLTVTSAQKNPTAFYLCASTRLGSGEKLFFGSGTQLSVL.

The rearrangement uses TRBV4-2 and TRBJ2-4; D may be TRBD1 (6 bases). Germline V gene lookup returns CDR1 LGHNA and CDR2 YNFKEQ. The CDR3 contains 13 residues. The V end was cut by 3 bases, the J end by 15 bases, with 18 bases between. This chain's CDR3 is CASSHLAQGLLYF. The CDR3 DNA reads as TGTGCCAGCAGCCATCTCGCCCAGGGGTTGCTGTACTTC.

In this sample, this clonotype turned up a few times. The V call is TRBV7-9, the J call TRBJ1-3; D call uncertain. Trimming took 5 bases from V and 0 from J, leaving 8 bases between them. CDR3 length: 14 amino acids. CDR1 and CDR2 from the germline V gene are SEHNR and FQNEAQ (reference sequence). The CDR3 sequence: CASSPHGSGNTIYF. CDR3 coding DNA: TGTGCCAGCAGCCCCCACGGCTCTGGAAACACCATATATTTT.

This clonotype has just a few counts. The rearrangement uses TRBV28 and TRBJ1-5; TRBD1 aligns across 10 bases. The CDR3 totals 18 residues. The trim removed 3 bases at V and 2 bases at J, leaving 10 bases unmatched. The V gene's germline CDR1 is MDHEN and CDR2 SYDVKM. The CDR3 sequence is CASSLGLRDRGRNQPQHF. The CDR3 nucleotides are TGTGCCAGCAGTTTGGGCCTCCGGGACAGGGGACGCAATCAGCCCCAGCATTTT. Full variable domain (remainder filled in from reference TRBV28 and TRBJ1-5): DVKVTQSSRYLVKRTGEKVFLECVQDMDHENMFWYRQDPGLGLRLIYFSYDVKMKEKGDIPEGYSVSREKKERFSLILESASTNQTSMYLCASSLGLRDRGRNQPQHFGDGTRLSIL.

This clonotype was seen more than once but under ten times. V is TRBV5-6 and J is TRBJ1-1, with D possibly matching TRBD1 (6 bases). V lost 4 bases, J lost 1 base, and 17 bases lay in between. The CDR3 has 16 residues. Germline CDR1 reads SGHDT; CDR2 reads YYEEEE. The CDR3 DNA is TGTGCCAGCAGCCCGAGGTGGGAGGGGGGGAACACTGAAGCTTTCTTT. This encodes CASSPRWEGGNTEAFF. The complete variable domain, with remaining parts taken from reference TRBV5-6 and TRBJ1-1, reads DAGVTQSPTHLIKTRGQQVTLRCSPKSGHDTVSWYQQALGQGPQFIFQYYEEEERQRGNFPDRFSGHQFPNYSSELNVNALLLGDSALYLCASSPRWEGGNTEAFFGQGTRLTVV.

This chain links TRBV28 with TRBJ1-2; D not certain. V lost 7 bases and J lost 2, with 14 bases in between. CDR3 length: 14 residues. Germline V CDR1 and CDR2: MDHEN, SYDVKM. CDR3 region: CASTLMEANYGYTF. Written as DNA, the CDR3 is TGTGCCAGCACATTAATGGAGGCCAACTATGGCTACACCTTC.

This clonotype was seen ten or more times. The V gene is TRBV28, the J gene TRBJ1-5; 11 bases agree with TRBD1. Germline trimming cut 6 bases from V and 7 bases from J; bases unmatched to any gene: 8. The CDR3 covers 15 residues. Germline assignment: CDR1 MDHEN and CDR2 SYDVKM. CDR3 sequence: CASRSGQGAKQPQHF. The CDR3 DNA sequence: TGTGCCAGCAGAAGCGGACAGGGGGCGAAGCAGCCCCAGCATTTT.

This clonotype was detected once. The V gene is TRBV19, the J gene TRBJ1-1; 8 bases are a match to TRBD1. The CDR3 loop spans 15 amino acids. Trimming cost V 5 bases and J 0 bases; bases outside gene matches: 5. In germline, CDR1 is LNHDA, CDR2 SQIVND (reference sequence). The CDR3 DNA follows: TGTGCCAGTAGTTGGACAGGGCTAATGAACACTGAAGCTTTCTTT. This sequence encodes CASSWTGLMNTEAFF.

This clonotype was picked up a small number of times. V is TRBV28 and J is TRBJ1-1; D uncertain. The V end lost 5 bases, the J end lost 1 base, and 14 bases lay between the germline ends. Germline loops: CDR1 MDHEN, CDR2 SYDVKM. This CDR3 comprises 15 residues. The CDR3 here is CASSPTGSTNTEAFF. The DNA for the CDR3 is TGTGCCAGCAGTCCAACCGGGTCAACGAACACTGAAGCTTTCTTT.